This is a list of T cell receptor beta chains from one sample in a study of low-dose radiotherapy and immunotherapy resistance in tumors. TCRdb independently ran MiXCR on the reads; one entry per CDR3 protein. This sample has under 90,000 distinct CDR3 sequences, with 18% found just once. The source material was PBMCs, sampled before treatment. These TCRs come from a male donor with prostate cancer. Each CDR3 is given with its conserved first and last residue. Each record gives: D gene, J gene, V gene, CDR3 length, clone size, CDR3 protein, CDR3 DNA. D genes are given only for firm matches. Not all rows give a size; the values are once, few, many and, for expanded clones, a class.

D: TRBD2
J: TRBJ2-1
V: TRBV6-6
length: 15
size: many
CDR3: CASSVLSGGASEQFF
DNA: TGTGCCAGCAGTGTTCTGAGCGGGGGGGCCTCTGAGCAGTTCTTC

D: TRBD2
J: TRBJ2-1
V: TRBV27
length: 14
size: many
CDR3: CASSFSGGHREQFF
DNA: TGTGCCAGCAGTTTTAGCGGGGGTCACCGGGAGCAGTTCTTC

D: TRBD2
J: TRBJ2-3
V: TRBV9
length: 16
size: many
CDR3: CASSGTSGGAGEGQYF
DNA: TGTGCCAGCAGCGGGACTAGCGGGGGGGCCGGGGAGGGGCAGTATTTT

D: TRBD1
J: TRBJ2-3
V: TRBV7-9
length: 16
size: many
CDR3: CASSPTGTGRKDTQYF
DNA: TGTGCCAGCAGCCCCACAGGGACAGGGAGAAAGGATACGCAGTATTTT

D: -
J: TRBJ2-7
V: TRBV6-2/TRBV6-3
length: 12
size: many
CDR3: CASKGRNYEQYF
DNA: TGTGCCAGCAAAGGCAGAAACTACGAGCAGTACTTC

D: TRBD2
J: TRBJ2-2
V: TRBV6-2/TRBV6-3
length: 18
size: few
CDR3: CASTYRTSGGPNTGELFF
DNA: TGTGCCAGCACCTACCGGACTAGCGGGGGCCCGAACACCGGGGAGCTGTTTTTT

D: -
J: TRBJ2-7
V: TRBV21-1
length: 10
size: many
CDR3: CASRGCEQYF
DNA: TGTGCCAGCCGCGGTTGCGAGCAGTACTTC

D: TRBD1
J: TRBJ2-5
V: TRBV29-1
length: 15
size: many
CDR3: CSVEPLTTGPETQYF
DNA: TGCAGCGTTGAACCCTTAACGACAGGGCCAGAGACCCAGTACTTC

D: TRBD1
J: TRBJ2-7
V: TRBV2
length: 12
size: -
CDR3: CASRQGTGEQYF
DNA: TGTGCCAGCAGACAGGGGACGGGCGAGCAGTACTTC

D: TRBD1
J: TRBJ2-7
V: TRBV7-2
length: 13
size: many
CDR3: CASSLASGGEQYF
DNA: TGTGCCAGCAGCTTAGCGTCAGGGGGTGAGCAGTACTTC

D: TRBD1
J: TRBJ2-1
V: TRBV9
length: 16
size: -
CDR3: CASSLTGELGYNEQFF
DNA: TGTGCCAGCAGCCTCACAGGGGAATTAGGTTACAATGAGCAGTTCTTC

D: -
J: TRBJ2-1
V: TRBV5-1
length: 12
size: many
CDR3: CASKEGYNEQFF
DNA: TGCGCCAGCAAGGAGGGCTACAATGAGCAGTTCTTC

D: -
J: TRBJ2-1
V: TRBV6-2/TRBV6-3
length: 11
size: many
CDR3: CASSSYGEQFF
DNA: TGTGCCAGCAGCTCGTATGGTGAGCAGTTCTTC

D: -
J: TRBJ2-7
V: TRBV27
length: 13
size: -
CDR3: CASRQGERREQYF
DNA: TGTGCCAGTCGCCAAGGGGAGAGACGGGAGCAGTACTTC

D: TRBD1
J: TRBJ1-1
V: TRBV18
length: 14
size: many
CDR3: CASSLDRGFTEAFF
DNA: TGTGCCAGCTCTCTTGACAGGGGGTTCACTGAAGCTTTCTTT

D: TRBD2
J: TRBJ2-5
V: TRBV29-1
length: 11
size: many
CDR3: CSVVGGETQYF
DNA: TGCAGCGTCGTGGGGGGGGAGACCCAGTACTTC

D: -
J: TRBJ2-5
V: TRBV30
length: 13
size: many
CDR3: CAWSVGGAETQYF
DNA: TGTGCCTGGAGTGTTGGGGGAGCGGAGACCCAGTACTTC

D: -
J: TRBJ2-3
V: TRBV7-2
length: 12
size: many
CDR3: CASSLAINTQYF
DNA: TGTGCCAGCAGCTTAGCGATTAATACGCAGTATTTT

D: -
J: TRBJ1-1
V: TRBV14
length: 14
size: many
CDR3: CASSQRGLNTEAFF
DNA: TGTGCCAGCAGCCAAAGGGGGTTGAACACTGAAGCTTTCTTT

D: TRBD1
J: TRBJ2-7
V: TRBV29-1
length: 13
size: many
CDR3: CSVVPGGGYEQYF
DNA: TGCAGCGTTGTTCCAGGGGGCGGTTACGAGCAGTACTTC

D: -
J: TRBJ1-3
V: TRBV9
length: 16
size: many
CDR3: CASSVAPDYSGNTIYF
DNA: TGTGCCAGCAGCGTAGCTCCTGACTACTCTGGAAACACCATATATTTT

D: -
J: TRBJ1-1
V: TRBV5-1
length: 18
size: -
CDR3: CASSLTGRGEAMNTEAFF
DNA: TGCGCCAGCAGCTTAACGGGCAGGGGAGAGGCTATGAACACTGAAGCTTTCTTT

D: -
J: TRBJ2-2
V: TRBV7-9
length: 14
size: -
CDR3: CARSWGTNTGELFF
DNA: TGTGCCAGAAGCTGGGGGACAAACACCGGGGAGCTGTTTTTT

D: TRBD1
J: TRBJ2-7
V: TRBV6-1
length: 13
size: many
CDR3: CASSHRGTDEQYF
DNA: TGTGCCAGCAGTCATAGGGGGACAGACGAGCAGTACTTC

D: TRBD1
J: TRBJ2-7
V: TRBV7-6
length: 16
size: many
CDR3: CASSSLSRQGVNEQYF
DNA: TGTGCCAGCAGCTCCCTTAGCCGACAGGGTGTGAACGAGCAGTACTTC

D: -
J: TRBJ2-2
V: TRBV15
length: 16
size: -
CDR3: CATSRRQGGLAGELFF
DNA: TGTGCCACCAGCAGGAGACAGGGAGGGTTGGCCGGGGAGCTGTTTTTT

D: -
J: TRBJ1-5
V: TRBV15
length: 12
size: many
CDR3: CATSRDYQPQHF
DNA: TGTGCCACCAGCAGAGATTATCAGCCCCAGCATTTT

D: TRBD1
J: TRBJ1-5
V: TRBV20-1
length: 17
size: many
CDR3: CSARAPVADRRYGTQHF
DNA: TGCAGTGCTAGAGCTCCTGTGGCGGACAGGCGGTACGGGACCCAGCATTTT

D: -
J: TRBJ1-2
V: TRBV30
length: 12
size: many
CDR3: CAWSERVYGYTF
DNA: TGTGCCTGGAGCGAAAGGGTTTATGGCTACACCTTC

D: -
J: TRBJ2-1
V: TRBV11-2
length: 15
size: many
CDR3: CATRPPGVKSGEQFF
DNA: TGTGCCACCCGTCCCCCGGGGGTCAAATCGGGTGAGCAGTTCTTC

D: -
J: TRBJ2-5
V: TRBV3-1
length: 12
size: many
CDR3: CASSPIGETQYF
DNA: TGTGCCAGCAGCCCAATCGGCGAGACCCAGTACTTC

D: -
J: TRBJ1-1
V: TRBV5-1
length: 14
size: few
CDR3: CASSWIGADTEAFF
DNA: TGCGCCAGCAGCTGGATCGGGGCAGACACTGAAGCTTTCTTT

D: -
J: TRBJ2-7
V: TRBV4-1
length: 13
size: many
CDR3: CASSQETQNEQYF
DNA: TGCGCCAGCAGCCAAGAGACACAGAACGAGCAGTACTTC

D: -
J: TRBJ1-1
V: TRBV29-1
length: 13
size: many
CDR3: CSVDGGLNTEAFF
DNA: TGCAGCGTTGATGGAGGCCTGAACACTGAAGCTTTCTTT

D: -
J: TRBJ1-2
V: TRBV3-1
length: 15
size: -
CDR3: CASSQGPTGPYGYTF
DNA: TGTGCCAGCAGCCAGGGTCCCACAGGGCCCTATGGCTACACCTTC

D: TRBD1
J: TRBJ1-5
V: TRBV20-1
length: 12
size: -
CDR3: CSARTGNQPQHF
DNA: TGCAGTGCGCGGACAGGGAATCAGCCCCAGCATTTT

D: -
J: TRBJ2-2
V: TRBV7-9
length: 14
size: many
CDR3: CASSHATNTGELFF
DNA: TGTGCCAGCAGCCACGCAACGAACACCGGGGAGCTGTTTTTT